This T cell receptor (beta chain) came from a study of CD8+CD57+ T cells in acquired aplastic anemia. In the study overall: Average DNA yield from sorted CD4+ and CD8+ cells was around 3.2 ug. Study-level results: The study found no significant CD8+ Simpson's diversity difference between patients and controls. The study identified around 28 CD8+ CDR3 sequences shared by patients and controls.

Patients who underwent sequencing had shown CD8+CD57+ cell expansion by flow cytometry. Both TCR beta VDJ combination and CDR3 sequence profiling were carried out. Genomic DNA was the template for this profiling. One entry per CDR3 protein results from TCRdb running MiXCR on the reads. The data contain hundreds of thousands of distinct CDR3 sequences, about a third of them singletons. This clonotype has at least ten counts. Its antigen is unknown. Germline V gene lookup returns CDR1 MNHEY and CDR2 SVGAGI. The junction had 4 bases not matched to a gene; V was cut back by 2 bases and J by 5 bases. This CDR3 has 14 residues.

V gene TRBV6-5 combines with J gene TRBJ1-2, with 8 bases identical to TRBD1. The source is a human donor with aplastic anemia. The sequencing sample was made of sorted CD4+, CD8+, or CD8+CD57+ T cells (not recorded which) from PBMCs. CDR3 sequence (DNA): TGTGCCAGCAGTTACGTTGGACAGGGATATGGCTACACCTTC. It yields the protein CASSYVGQGYGYTF.